This T cell receptor (beta chain) came from a study of cytomegalovirus exposure and HLA in healthy donors. Of note for this clone: Its antigen is not identified.

Primers: 60 Vbeta forward and 13 Jbeta reverse. The protocol was immunoSEQ multiplex PCR, while the TCRdb copy is restricted to in-frame clones and leaves out a portion. The table shows 150,000 or so clones, with about three quarters occurring only once. Findings and caveats of the study: V- and J-gene trimming of TCR beta was linked (in a later analysis) to a missense DCLRE1C variant.

The TCR comes from a woman aged 45-65 years in good health and CMV-seropositive. The sample consisted of PBMCs.

CDR3 bases: TGTGCCAGCTCCCTTCCCGTACAGGGAAGGAACACTGAAGCTTTCTTT. Its translation: CASSLPVQGRNTEAFF. The V gene is TRBV27, the J gene TRBJ1-1, with D maybe TRBD1 (6 bases). CDR3 length: 16 residues. Trimming pared 8 bases from V and 1 base from J, leaving 20 bases between. Germline values: CDR1 MNHEY, CDR2 SMNVEV (reference sequence).